This T cell receptor beta chain was sequenced for a study of blood T cells in healthy people across ages. Study results and limitations: Roughly linearly, TCR beta diversity per million T cells fell as age increased. Strong correlation linked observed beta diversity and percent naive T cells.

About this clonotype itself: The antigen remains undetermined.

The use of a sample-barcoded 5' primer and a J-beta primer mix characterized a second PCR of roughly 6 to 11 cycles. TCRdb re-derived calls from the 5' RACE reads in MiXCR, one entry per CDR3 protein. Altogether around 1,900,000 distinct CDR3 sequences are present, more than 35% being singletons, with the ten largest covering about 23%. The origin of this receptor is a human donor in good health. The specimen sequenced was blood.

Written as DNA, the CDR3 is TGCGCCAGCAGCCCCCAGAGTGAGGGAGGAGCTTTCTTT. Protein: CASSPQSEGGAFF. J is TRBJ1-1 and V is TRBV5-1; D is uncertain. This CDR3 contains 13 residues. Germline values: CDR1 SGHRS, CDR2 YFSETQ. V lost 4 bases to trimming and J lost 10 bases, with 17 bases between them.